This T cell receptor (beta chain) was found in a study of neurological immune-mediated disorders. J gave up 10 bases and V 10 bases, and 11 bases lay outside the gene matches. The length of the CDR3 is 14 residues. Germline loops: CDR1 SNHLY, CDR2 FYNNEI. TCRdb re-derived calls from the 5' RACE reads in MiXCR, one entry per CDR3 protein. Altogether about 50,000 distinct CDR3 sequences are present, 16% being singletons, with the ten largest covering about 4.7%. This clonotype was detected many times. Sequencing used PBMCs. This chain joins TRBV2 and TRBJ2-1; 12 bases line up with TRBD2. The clonotype comes from a man in his sixties in good health. CDR3 DNA: TGTGCCACCAAAGGGGAACTAGCGGGAGGCGAGCAGTTCTTC. Its translation: CATKGELAGGEQFF.